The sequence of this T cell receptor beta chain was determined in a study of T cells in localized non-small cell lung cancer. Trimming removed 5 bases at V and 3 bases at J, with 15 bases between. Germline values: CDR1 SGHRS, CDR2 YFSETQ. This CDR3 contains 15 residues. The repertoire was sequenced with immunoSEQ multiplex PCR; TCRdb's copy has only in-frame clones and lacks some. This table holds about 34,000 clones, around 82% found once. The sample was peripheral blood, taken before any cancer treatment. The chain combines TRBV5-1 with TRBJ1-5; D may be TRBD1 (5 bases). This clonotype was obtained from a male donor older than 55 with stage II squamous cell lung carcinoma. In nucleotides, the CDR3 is TGCGCCAGCAGACGGACACCGAATGACAATCAGCCCCAGCATTTT. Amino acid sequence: CASRRTPNDNQPQHF.